The rows below give T cell receptor beta chains drawn from one sample of a study of early T cells in non-severe SARS-CoV-2 infection. TCRdb re-called the 5' RACE reads through MiXCR, storing one row per CDR3 protein. This sample has fewer than 85,000 distinct CDR3 sequences, with around 12% found just once. Sequencing was done on a sample of whole blood. Receptors originate from an adult who was a healthcare worker with PCR-confirmed SARS-CoV-2 infection or an uninfected control (not recorded which). Each CDR3 is given with its conserved first and last residue. Fields, in order: D gene, J gene, clone size, V gene, CDR3 protein, CDR3 DNA. D genes are given only for firm matches. Clone size appears in some rows only: once, few, many, or a class for an expanded clone.

D: .
J: TRBJ2-7
size: many
V: TRBV18
CDR3: CASSPWTASIYEQYF
DNA: TGTGCCAGCTCACCTTGGACCGCGAGTATCTACGAGCAGTACTTC

D: TRBD2
J: TRBJ2-3
size: .
V: TRBV5-1
CDR3: CASRQKRGGIDTDTQYF
DNA: TGCGCCAGCAGACAAAAGCGGGGGGGCATTGACACAGATACGCAGTATTTT

D: .
J: TRBJ2-3
size: many
V: TRBV4-3
CDR3: CASSQGVADTDTQYF
DNA: TGCGCCAGCAGCCAAGGGGTAGCGGACACAGATACGCAGTATTTT

D: .
J: TRBJ2-2
size: many
V: TRBV7-2
CDR3: CASSFGPPSTGELFF
DNA: TGTGCCAGCAGCTTCGGACCCCCTAGCACCGGGGAGCTGTTTTTT

D: TRBD1
J: TRBJ2-1
size: many
V: TRBV14
CDR3: CASSQDLGQDNEQFF
DNA: TGTGCCAGCAGCCAAGACTTGGGACAGGACAATGAGCAGTTCTTC

D: .
J: TRBJ2-3
size: .
V: TRBV27
CDR3: CASSSYSTDTQYF
DNA: TGTGCCAGCAGCTCTTACTCCACAGATACGCAGTATTTT

D: .
J: TRBJ2-3
size: many
V: TRBV12-3/TRBV12-4
CDR3: CASSLSRAGSTTDTQYF
DNA: TGTGCCAGCAGTTTATCCCGCGCCGGCTCGACCACAGATACGCAGTATTTT

D: .
J: TRBJ2-5
size: many
V: TRBV6-6
CDR3: CASSYSDSGETQYF
DNA: TGTGCCAGCAGTTACTCGGATAGCGGAGAGACCCAGTACTTC

D: .
J: TRBJ1-2
size: many
V: TRBV4-3
CDR3: CASSQDRGRYGYTF
DNA: TGCGCCAGCAGCCAAGATCGGGGAAGGTATGGCTACACCTTC

D: TRBD2
J: TRBJ2-3
size: many
V: TRBV20-1
CDR3: CSALLAGATTSTDTQYF
DNA: TGCAGTGCCCTACTAGCGGGGGCAACAACTAGCACAGATACGCAGTATTTT

D: .
J: TRBJ2-3
size: .
V: TRBV9
CDR3: CASTPSGDRRDTQYF
DNA: TGTGCCAGCACCCCCAGTGGGGACCGTCGGGATACGCAGTATTTT

D: TRBD2
J: TRBJ2-5
size: many
V: TRBV7-8
CDR3: CASSLYPHAGGVQETQYF
DNA: TGTGCCAGCAGCTTATACCCTCACGCGGGAGGCGTTCAAGAGACCCAGTACTTC

D: TRBD1
J: TRBJ2-5
size: many
V: TRBV7-2
CDR3: CASSGGIGTGQETQYF
DNA: TGTGCCAGCAGCGGGGGGATCGGGACAGGCCAAGAGACCCAGTACTTC

D: TRBD1
J: TRBJ1-4
size: few
V: TRBV29-1
CDR3: CSVTTGNREKLFF
DNA: TGCAGCGTTACGACAGGGAATCGAGAAAAACTGTTTTTT

D: TRBD2
J: TRBJ2-1
size: many
V: TRBV20-1
CDR3: CSARLAGIYNEQFF
DNA: TGCAGTGCGAGACTAGCGGGAATCTACAATGAGCAGTTCTTC

D: .
J: TRBJ1-2
size: many
V: TRBV20-1
CDR3: CSATQDSRGYTF
DNA: TGCAGTGCTACTCAGGACAGCCGGGGCTACACCTTC

D: .
J: TRBJ1-6
size: many
V: TRBV30
CDR3: CAWSRRLTPLHF
DNA: TGTGCCTGGAGTCGGAGGTTGACACCCCTCCACTTT

D: TRBD2
J: TRBJ2-3
size: many
V: TRBV6-6
CDR3: CASSQGSGRAKDTQYF
DNA: TGTGCCAGCAGCCAGGGGAGCGGGAGGGCCAAAGATACGCAGTATTTT

D: .
J: TRBJ2-5
size: many
V: TRBV10-2
CDR3: CASSDHLPGGKGVETQYF
DNA: TGCGCCAGCAGTGACCATCTCCCAGGCGGGAAGGGGGTAGAGACCCAGTACTTC

D: .
J: TRBJ1-1
size: many
V: TRBV10-2
CDR3: CASSEPWGMIMNTEAFF
DNA: TGCGCCAGCAGTGAGCCGTGGGGAATGATCATGAACACTGAAGCTTTCTTT

D: .
J: TRBJ1-1
size: many
V: TRBV12-3/TRBV12-4
CDR3: CASSPQGPWTEAFF
DNA: TGTGCCAGCAGCCCACAGGGTCCTTGGACTGAAGCTTTCTTT

D: .
J: TRBJ2-5
size: .
V: TRBV5-5
CDR3: CASSLRPDQGTQYF
DNA: TGTGCCAGCAGCTTGAGGCCGGACCAAGGGACCCAGTACTTC

D: TRBD2
J: TRBJ2-1
size: many
V: TRBV5-1
CDR3: CASSLGLAAYNEQFF
DNA: TGCGCCAGCAGCTTGGGACTAGCGGCCTACAATGAGCAGTTCTTC

D: TRBD2
J: TRBJ2-1
size: many
V: TRBV12-5
CDR3: CASGSPGLGSYNEQFF
DNA: TGTGCTAGTGGTTCTCCGGGACTAGGGTCCTACAATGAGCAGTTCTTC

D: .
J: TRBJ1-1
size: many
V: TRBV6-2/TRBV6-3
CDR3: CASSIDMNTEAFF
DNA: TGTGCCAGCAGTATAGACATGAACACTGAAGCTTTCTTT

D: TRBD1
J: TRBJ1-5
size: .
V: TRBV28
CDR3: CASSADRGNQPQHF
DNA: TGTGCCAGCAGTGCCGACAGGGGCAATCAGCCCCAGCATTTT

D: .
J: TRBJ2-3
size: many
V: TRBV27
CDR3: CASRPWGELVDTQYF
DNA: TGTGCCAGCCGTCCCTGGGGGGAGTTGGTAGATACGCAGTATTTT

D: .
J: TRBJ2-1
size: .
V: TRBV28
CDR3: CASRAIGASDEQFF
DNA: TGTGCCAGCAGGGCCATCGGGGCCAGCGATGAGCAGTTCTTC

D: .
J: TRBJ2-7
size: many
V: TRBV28
CDR3: CASSPSRVAYEQYF
DNA: TGTGCCAGCAGTCCGTCCAGGGTGGCCTACGAGCAGTACTTC

D: .
J: TRBJ1-6
size: many
V: TRBV12-3/TRBV12-4
CDR3: CASSLGRQYNSPLHF
DNA: TGTGCCAGCAGTCTAGGTCGACAGTATAATTCACCCCTCCACTTT

D: .
J: TRBJ2-1
size: many
V: TRBV5-6
CDR3: CASSAREKWDEQFF
DNA: TGTGCCAGCAGCGCCCGGGAGAAGTGGGATGAGCAGTTCTTC

D: .
J: TRBJ1-1
size: many
V: TRBV7-6
CDR3: CASSSNMNTEAFF
DNA: TGTGCCAGCAGCTCCAATATGAACACTGAAGCTTTCTTT

D: .
J: TRBJ2-1
size: many
V: TRBV7-9
CDR3: CASTDKGPSNEQFF
DNA: TGTGCCAGCACCGATAAGGGGCCCAGCAATGAGCAGTTCTTC

D: .
J: TRBJ1-1
size: many
V: TRBV6-1
CDR3: CASRYIGAFF
DNA: TGTGCCAGCAGGTACATCGGGGCTTTCTTT

D: TRBD1
J: TRBJ1-1
size: many
V: TRBV5-5
CDR3: CASSLTGVDTEAFF
DNA: TGTGCCAGCAGCTTAACAGGGGTAGACACTGAAGCTTTCTTT

D: .
J: TRBJ2-3
size: many
V: TRBV11-2
CDR3: CASSLRQGITDTQYF
DNA: TGTGCCAGCAGCTTACGGCAGGGTATCACAGATACGCAGTATTTT

D: .
J: TRBJ2-5
size: many
V: TRBV6-1
CDR3: CASTAGRGAGEETQYF
DNA: TGTGCCAGCACGGCCGGGCGTGGGGCAGGGGAAGAGACCCAGTACTTC

D: .
J: TRBJ2-2
size: many
V: TRBV12-3/TRBV12-4
CDR3: CASSSINTGELFF
DNA: TGTGCCAGCAGTTCCATTAACACCGGGGAGCTGTTTTTT

D: .
J: TRBJ1-1
size: many
V: TRBV9
CDR3: CASSVAGHSLNTEAFF
DNA: TGTGCCAGCAGCGTAGCAGGACACTCTTTGAACACTGAAGCTTTCTTT

D: .
J: TRBJ2-5
size: many
V: TRBV29-1
CDR3: CSAIDRGETQYF
DNA: TGCAGCGCTATAGACAGAGGAGAGACCCAGTACTTC

D: .
J: TRBJ1-3
size: many
V: TRBV7-9
CDR3: CASSLGDSGNTIYF
DNA: TGTGCCAGCAGCCTTGGAGATTCTGGAAACACCATATATTTT

D: .
J: TRBJ1-5
size: few
V: TRBV6-5
CDR3: CASSSRQVVGNQPQHF
DNA: TGTGCCAGCAGTTCTCGGCAAGTTGTTGGCAATCAGCCCCAGCATTTT

D: .
J: TRBJ2-7
size: .
V: TRBV6-5
CDR3: CASSYTQHRAASYEQYF
DNA: TGTGCCAGCAGTTACACACAACACAGGGCTGCGAGCTACGAGCAGTACTTC

D: .
J: TRBJ2-7
size: many
V: TRBV30
CDR3: CAWTPRLGEQYF
DNA: TGTGCCTGGACCCCTAGGTTAGGCGAGCAGTACTTC

D: .
J: TRBJ1-2
size: many
V: TRBV4-1
CDR3: CASSQGSGYTF
DNA: TGCGCCAGCAGCCAAGGCAGCGGCTACACCTTC

D: .
J: TRBJ2-3
size: many
V: TRBV6-1
CDR3: CASSVADTQYF
DNA: TGTGCCAGCAGTGTTGCAGATACGCAGTATTTT

D: TRBD1
J: TRBJ2-7
size: many
V: TRBV5-5
CDR3: CASSLGGTGRTYEQYF
DNA: TGTGCCAGCAGCTTGGGTGGGACAGGGAGGACCTACGAGCAGTACTTC

D: .
J: TRBJ1-1
size: .
V: TRBV5-4
CDR3: CASSLGSVLGVQAFF
DNA: TGTGCCAGCAGCTTGGGTAGCGTCTTGGGGGTTCAAGCTTTCTTT

D: .
J: TRBJ2-1
size: .
V: TRBV29-1
CDR3: CSTHSLGNEQFF
DNA: TGCAGTACCCACTCCCTCGGGAATGAGCAGTTCTTC

D: .
J: TRBJ1-2
size: many
V: TRBV7-9
CDR3: CASSLVKGDGYTF
DNA: TGTGCCAGCAGCTTAGTAAAGGGGGACGGCTACACCTTC

D: .
J: TRBJ1-1
size: many
V: TRBV29-1
CDR3: CSGRTELAFF
DNA: TGCAGCGGGCGTACAGAGTTAGCTTTCTTT

D: .
J: TRBJ1-6
size: .
V: TRBV29-1
CDR3: CSVEGPGVYNSPLHF
DNA: TGCAGCGTTGAAGGCCCAGGGGTCTATAATTCACCCCTCCACTTT

D: .
J: TRBJ2-7
size: few
V: TRBV29-1
CDR3: CSVDPGTGEQYF
DNA: TGCAGCGTTGATCCGGGGACGGGGGAACAGTACTTC

D: TRBD2
J: TRBJ2-1
size: many
V: TRBV7-9
CDR3: CASSLGGRPNEQFF
DNA: TGTGCCAGCAGCTTAGGCGGGAGGCCCAATGAGCAGTTCTTC

D: .
J: TRBJ2-5
size: .
V: TRBV20-1
CDR3: CSASGRHSRDHGYF
DNA: TGCAGTGCTTCAGGACGCCACTCCCGGGACCACGGTTACTTC

D: .
J: TRBJ2-4
size: many
V: TRBV11-2
CDR3: CASSSRLAKNIQYF
DNA: TGTGCCAGCAGCTCTCGCTTAGCCAAAAACATTCAGTACTTC

D: TRBD2
J: TRBJ2-2
size: many
V: TRBV20-1
CDR3: CSARSLTSGRADTGELFF
DNA: TGCAGTGCTCGTAGTCTGACTAGCGGGAGGGCCGACACCGGGGAGCTGTTTTTT

D: .
J: TRBJ2-1
size: few
V: TRBV29-1
CDR3: CSVRYNEQFF
DNA: TGCAGCGTTCGCTACAATGAGCAGTTCTTC

D: .
J: TRBJ1-1
size: many
V: TRBV20-1
CDR3: CSASSNRENTEAFF
DNA: TGCAGTGCTAGTAGTAACAGGGAGAACACTGAAGCTTTCTTT